The clone carrying this T cell receptor (beta chain) was observed a handful of times. What it recognizes is unknown. V was trimmed by 4 bases and J by 4 bases, leaving 17 bases between them. The V gene's germline CDR1 is SGHTA and CDR2 FQGNSA. The CDR3 is made up of 15 amino acids. For the second PCR, which ran for about 6 to 11 cycles, a sample-barcoded 5' primer and a J-beta primer mix were used. TCRdb recomputed calls from the 5' RACE reads with MiXCR, one row per CDR3 protein. This sample yields about 800,000 distinct CDR3 sequences, of which roughly 60% are seen a single time; roughly 22% belongs to the top ten. The study isolated at least 6 million PBMCs from each sample. Extracted total RNA amounted to at least 5.5 micrograms for each sample. This sample was taken from a study of blood T cells in healthy people across ages. Study-wide findings and caveats: It was the long-lived donors that had more naive CD4+ cells and higher diversity than aged donors. No one knew whether donors had CMV, which possibly confounded expanded clonotype changes.

The clonotype originates from a man between 25 and 39 years old in good health. This rearrangement joins TRBV7-2 to TRBJ2-7, with D unclear. Input material: blood. The CDR3, as DNA: TGTGCCAGCAGCTCCCTCTCGGGCTCCCCTTACGAGCAGTACTTC. Translation: CASSSLSGSPYEQYF.